The 24 T cell receptor beta chains presented below share a single source sample, sequenced in a study of T cells in Graves' hyperthyroidism and ophthalmopathy. RNA transcripts were the template for amplifying TCR beta CDR3 regions. Initially, a first-round RT-PCR of the TCR CDR3 employed the HTBI primer set. Each CDR3 protein is one row after TCRdb ran MiXCR on the multiplex PCR reads. The table lists 300,000 to 400,000 distinct CDR3 sequences, around 15% of them singletons, with around 20% in the top ten. Input material: blood. Every receptor here comes from a woman in her twenties or thirties with Graves' ophthalmopathy.

J is TRBJ1-3 and V is TRBV7-8; the D gene is possibly TRBD1 (5 bases). Per the germline V gene, CDR1 is SGHVS and CDR2 is FQNEAQ. There are 15 residues in the CDR3. V was pared by 5 bases and J by 0 bases, with 11 bases between. The CDR3 loop is CASSVGQLSGNTIYF. In DNA form, the CDR3 reads TGTGCCAGCAGCGTCGGACAACTCTCTGGAAACACCATATATTTT.

This clonotype came up many times. The gene calls are TRBV20-1 and TRBJ2-1, with TRBD2 identical over 11 bases. The CDR3 is 16 amino acids. The V gene's germline CDR1 is DFQATT and CDR2 SNEGSKA (reference sequence). V lost 3 bases and J lost 6; bases outside the gene matches: 10. CDR3: CSARAIAGGPINEQFF. The CDR3 nucleotides read TGCAGTGCTAGGGCAATAGCGGGGGGGCCGATCAATGAGCAGTTCTTC.

This clonotype has at least ten counts. CDR3 region: CASRPAPGLGAEQFF. The CDR3 DNA is TGTGCCAGCAGGCCGGCGCCGGGACTAGGGGCCGAGCAGTTCTTC. The genes are TRBV11-3 and TRBJ2-1; 8 bases agree with TRBD2. The CDR3 has 15 residues. The germline V gene encodes CDR1 SGHNT and CDR2 YENEEA. V shed 6 bases and J 10 bases; nucleotides not matched to a gene: 14. Drawing the rest from reference TRBV11-3 and TRBJ2-1, the complete variable domain is EAGVVQSPRYKIIEKKQPVAFWCNPISGHNTLYWYLQNLGQGPELLIRYENEEAVDDSQLPKDRFSAERLKGVDSTLKIQPAELGDSAVYLCASRPAPGLGAEQFFGPGTRLTVL.

This clonotype was counted ten times or more. The chain carries TRBV28 and TRBJ2-2, with D unresolved. With 4 bases removed from V and 2 bases from J, the gap between germline ends came to 8 bases. This CDR3 is 14 amino acids long. Germline V gene data show CDR1 as MDHEN and CDR2 as SYDVKM. The chain's CDR3 is CASSSSVNTGELFF. Written as DNA, the CDR3 is TGTGCCAGCAGTTCTAGTGTAAACACCGGGGAGCTGTTTTTT.

This clonotype appeared a single time. One junction end disagrees with the germline gene, perhaps due to a read error. The CDR3 is CARSEALERVYGYTF. DNA for the CDR3: TGTGCCCGCAGTGAAGCGCTTGAACGGGTTTATGGCTACACCTTC. The chain links TRBV6-1 to TRBJ1-2; no firm D call. CDR1 and CDR2 from the germline V gene are MNHNS and SASEGT. This CDR3 is built from 15 residues.

This clonotype was recorded many times. The chain recombines TRBV28 with TRBJ2-7; D might be TRBD2 (5 bases). Germline V gives CDR1 MDHEN, CDR2 SYDVKM. V was shortened by 5 bases and J by 5 bases, with 16 bases between the two germline ends. This CDR3 spans 14 amino acids. The CDR3 is CASSPTGPRDEQYF. CDR3 nucleotide sequence: TGTGCCAGCAGTCCGACCGGGCCGAGGGACGAGCAGTACTTC.

This clonotype showed up many times. The V call is TRBV28, the J call TRBJ1-2, with no clear D. Trimming pared 7 bases from V and 2 bases from J, leaving 14 bases between. The CDR3 extends over 14 amino acids. Per the germline V gene, CDR1 is MDHEN and CDR2 is SYDVKM. Written as DNA, the CDR3 is TGTGCCAGCATTCCGGGAGCCAGCAACTATGGCTACACCTTC. Protein: CASIPGASNYGYTF.

This clonotype has ten or more counts. This chain joins TRBV15 and TRBJ2-7; a possible D gene is TRBD1 (5 bases). Germline V lookup: CDR1 LNHNV, CDR2 YYDKDF (reference sequence). The V gene lost 0 bases and the J gene lost 5 bases, with 8 bases spanning the gap. CDR3 length equals 13 residues. The CDR3 protein is CATSREGRDEQYF. In DNA, the CDR3 is TGTGCCACCAGCAGAGAGGGCAGGGACGAGCAGTACTTC.

This clonotype was detected ten times or more. The chain employs TRBV11-2 and TRBJ2-3; D possibly corresponds to TRBD2 (5 bases). V lost 5 bases and J lost 0, with 12 bases in between. CDR3 length: 15 residues. Germline V gives CDR1 SGHAT, CDR2 FQNNGV. The CDR3 region has the DNA TGTGCCAGCAGCCTAGGGAGCGACAGCACAGATACGCAGTATTTT. Protein sequence: CASSLGSDSTDTQYF.

Ten or more counts support this clonotype. The J gene is TRBJ1-5, the V gene TRBV20-1, with D maybe TRBD1 (6 bases). Between the trimmed V and J ends, which lost 4 bases and 0 bases, there was a span of 13 bases. CDR1 is DFQATT and CDR2 is SNEGSKA in the germline V gene (reference sequence). This CDR3 has 15 residues. The chain's CDR3 is CSAKKWTDSNQPQHF. CDR3 in DNA: TGCAGTGCTAAAAAATGGACAGATAGCAATCAGCCCCAGCATTTT.

Only a few counts were recorded for this clonotype. The gene calls are TRBV28 and TRBJ1-5, with D perhaps TRBD1 (5 bases). Trimming shortened V by 8 bases and J by 0 bases, and 23 bases separated the two germline ends. Germline CDR1 is MDHEN and CDR2 is SYDVKM. The CDR3 is 18 residues long. DNA of the CDR3: TGTGCCAGCTGTCCCGAGGTCGGGCAGGGTTATAGCAATCAGCCCCAGCATTTT. Translated, it gives CASCPEVGQGYSNQPQHF.

This sequence joins TRBV7-8 and TRBJ2-1, with 8 positions matching TRBD2. Per germline, CDR1 SGHVS and CDR2 FQNEAQ. This CDR3 has 15 residues. V lost 6 bases to trimming and J lost 4 bases; unmatched junction nucleotides: 8. The CDR3 loop reads CASSVGTREYNEQFF. The DNA for the CDR3 is TGTGCCAGCAGTGTCGGGACTAGAGAGTACAATGAGCAGTTCTTC. The full variable domain, in which reference TRBV7-8 and TRBJ2-1 provide the parts outside the CDR3, is GAGVSQSPRYKVAKRGQDVALRCDPISGHVSLFWYQQALGQGPEFLTYFQNEAQLDKSGLPSDRFFAERPEGSVSTLKIQRTQQEDSAVYLCASSVGTREYNEQFFGPGTRLTVL.

This clonotype was observed many times. The CDR3 region has the DNA TGTGCCAGCAGCTTATCGGGGGAAGGCTACACCTTC. Protein product: CASSLSGEGYTF. The chain joins TRBV7-3 to TRBJ1-2, with D possibly being TRBD1 (5 bases). The CDR3 spans 12 residues. The germline V and J ends were trimmed by 2 bases and 8 bases, with 9 bases remaining between them. Germline CDR1 SGHTA, CDR2 FQGTGA.

CDR3 DNA sequence: TGTGCCAGCCAGGGGGGGGGCTCCTACAATGAGCAGTTCTTC. Encoded protein: CASQGGGSYNEQFF. The V and J genes are TRBV6-1 and TRBJ2-1; D tentatively reads TRBD1 or TRBD2 (7 bases each). This CDR3 is built from 14 residues. CDR1 is MNHNS, CDR2 SASEGT, per germline. V was trimmed by 8 bases and J by 0 bases, leaving 11 bases between them.

This clonotype was seen at least ten times. The rearrangement uses TRBV29-1 and TRBJ2-7; D is unresolved. CDR1 and CDR2 from the germline V gene are SQVTM and ANQGSEA. Between the trimmed V and J ends, which lost 5 bases and 3 bases, there was a span of 17 bases. The CDR3 contains 14 residues. This CDR3 reads CSVWAALANYEQYF. The DNA for the CDR3 is TGCAGCGTTTGGGCGGCATTGGCGAACTACGAGCAGTACTTC.

J is TRBJ2-1 and V is TRBV7-2, with D perhaps being TRBD1 or TRBD2 (5 bases each). CDR1 SGHTA and CDR2 FQGNSA come from the germline V gene. The CDR3 spans 15 residues. Between the trimmed V and J ends, which lost 5 bases and 0 bases, there was a span of 11 bases. CDR3 amino acids: CASSQSRGSYNEQFF. The CDR3 coding sequence is TGTGCCAGCAGCCAATCGAGGGGCTCCTACAATGAGCAGTTCTTC.

In this sample, this clonotype turned up many times. The chain has TRBV7-2 and TRBJ1-2; D gene unclear. From germline, CDR1 is SGHTA and CDR2 FQGNSA. With 2 bases removed from V and 1 base from J, the gap between germline ends came to 11 bases. This CDR3 spans 15 amino acids. CDR3 region: CASSLFLTDNYGYTF. CDR3 coding DNA: TGTGCCAGCAGCTTATTTCTTACAGATAACTATGGCTACACCTTC. Combining the CDR3 with reference TRBV7-2 and TRBJ1-2 gives the whole variable domain GAGVSQSPSNKVTEKGKDVELRCDPISGHTALYWYRQSLGQGLEFLIYFQGNSAPDKSGLPSDRFSAERTGGSVSTLTIQRTQQEDSAVYLCASSLFLTDNYGYTFGSGTRLTVV.

This clonotype occurred many times. The rearrangement uses TRBV12-3 or TRBV12-4 and TRBJ1-5; 9 nucleotides align to TRBD1. This CDR3 has 16 residues. The V and J ends lost 2 bases and 4 bases, in that order; junction bases with no gene match: 6. The DNA for the CDR3 is TGTGCCAGCAGTTTATCGGACAGGGGATATAATCAGCCCCAGCATTTT. Protein: CASSLSDRGYNQPQHF.

The chain carries TRBV28 and TRBJ1-5, with D possibly matching TRBD1 (6 bases). CDR1 and CDR2 from the germline V gene are MDHEN and SYDVKM. V was shortened by 9 bases and J by 4 bases, with 28 bases between the two germline ends. The CDR3 contains 18 residues. The CDR3 nucleotides are TGTGCCAGTATAAATACACCTGTCCGGACAGCCGGTAATCAGCCCCAGCATTTT. It is translated as CASINTPVRTAGNQPQHF.

This clonotype has just a few counts. The J gene is TRBJ2-3, the V gene TRBV15; 9 bases are shared with TRBD1. Trimming cost V 3 bases and J 3 bases; bases outside gene matches: 1. The germline gives CDR1 LNHNV, CDR2 YYDKDF (reference sequence). CDR3 length equals 14 residues. The CDR3 reads CATSRDRGTDTQYF. CDR3 nucleotide sequence: TGTGCCACCAGCAGGGACAGGGGAACAGATACGCAGTATTTT. Full variable domain (rest looked up from reference TRBV15 and TRBJ2-3): DAMVIQNPRYQVTQFGKPVTLSCSQTLNHNVMYWYQQKSSQAPKLLFHYYDKDFNNEADTPDNFQSRRPNTSFCFLDIRSPGLGDTAMYLCATSRDRGTDTQYFGPGTRLTVL.

Many counts were recorded for this clonotype. The chain uses TRBV2 and TRBJ2-7; 9 positions match TRBD1. Losses at the gene ends were 6 bases for V and 2 bases for J; bases not matched to a gene: 8. CDR3 size: 15 residues. CDR1 is SNHLY, CDR2 FYNNEI, per germline. The CDR3 DNA reads TGTGCCAGCAGCGCCGGGACAGGGTTCGCCTACGAGCAGTACTTC. It specifies CASSAGTGFAYEQYF.

V usage is TRBV29-1 and J usage is TRBJ2-2; the D gene is possibly TRBD2 (5 bases). Trimming pared 2 bases from V and 4 bases from J, leaving 11 bases between. CDR1 SQVTM and CDR2 ANQGSEA come from the germline V gene. This CDR3 is 14 amino acids long. CDR3 amino acids: CSVESGESTGELFF. The CDR3 bases are TGCAGCGTTGAATCCGGGGAGAGCACCGGGGAGCTGTTTTTT.

This clonotype was found many times. The chain carries TRBV7-9 and TRBJ2-7; D perhaps matches TRBD1 (5 bases). The V gene lost 4 bases and the J gene lost 0 bases, with 7 bases spanning the gap. Looked up from germline, CDR1 is SEHNR and CDR2 is FQNEAQ (reference sequence). The CDR3 is 13 residues long. CDR3 protein: CASSSTVSYEQYF. CDR3 coding DNA: TGTGCCAGCAGCTCGACAGTCTCCTACGAGCAGTACTTC.

The sample holds a few counts of this clonotype. Given a much more abundant clone one base away, this may be a read error. J is TRBJ2-7 and V is TRBV28; D remains ambiguous. This CDR3 is built from 12 residues. The germline gives CDR1 MDHEN, CDR2 SYDVKM. V was shortened by 7 bases and J by 3 bases, with 10 bases between the two germline ends. CDR3 bases: TGTGCCAGCAATTGCGGTAGCTACGAGCAGTACTTC. Its translation is CASNCGSYEQYF. The variable domain in full, with the rest retrieved from reference TRBV28 and TRBJ2-7, is DVKVTQSSRYLVKRTGEKVFLECVQDMDHENMFWYRQDPGLGLRLIYFSYDVKMKEKGDIPEGYSVSREKKERFSLILESASTNQTSMYLCASNCGSYEQYFGPGTRLTVT.